This T cell receptor (beta chain) stems from a study of monozygotic twins with inflammatory bowel disease. General study findings and limits: A reduction in TCRbeta diversity (inverse Simpson) was seen in IBD patients relative to healthy co-twins.

Germline CDR1 SGHRS, CDR2 YFSETQ. The CDR3 runs 15 residues. As to this clonotype: The target antigen is unknown.

Blood was drawn at under 3 ml per donor. TCRdb re-called the 5' RACE reads; one entry per CDR3 protein, DNA not given. Recorded here are some 400,000 distinct CDR3 sequences; the top ten clones represent around 2.4%. The V gene is TRBV5-1, the J gene TRBJ2-3; TCRdb's D call of TRBD1 is untestable without DNA. Sequencing was performed on blood. The sequence derives from a human donor with ulcerative colitis or Crohn's disease, or a healthy co-twin of an affected twin (not recorded which). CDR3 protein: CASSPPTGAGDTQYF.